The 3 T cell receptor beta chains below come from one sample, sequenced in a study of PD-1 blockade in mismatch repair-deficient tumors. Profiling relied on immunoSEQ multiplex PCR, and the TCRdb table lists in-frame clones only, not all of them. The table lists some 110,000 clones, over 65% of them singletons. This specimen consisted of peripheral blood, obtained around 60 weeks after starting pembrolizumab. These receptor sequences come from an adult with mismatch repair-deficient cancer.

V and J are TRBV7-9 and TRBJ1-2, with D possibly TRBD1 on 6 matching bases. This CDR3 is built from 14 residues. The V end lost 5 bases, the J end lost 4 bases, and 14 bases lay between the germline ends. From germline, CDR1 is SEHNR and CDR2 FQNEAQ (reference sequence). Written as DNA, the CDR3 is TGTGCCAGCAGCATGGAACAGGGTATCTATGGCTACACCTTC. It codes for CASSMEQGIYGYTF.

The V call is TRBV30, the J call TRBJ2-7, with D perhaps matching TRBD2 (6 bases). CDR3 length: 13 amino acids. From germline, CDR1 is GTSNPN and CDR2 SVGIG (reference sequence). V shed 8 bases and J shed 0 bases, with 14 bases lying between them. CDR3 bases: TGTGCCGGGGGAGGAGGCAACTCCTACGAGCAGTACTTC. It encodes CAGGGGNSYEQYF.

The rearrangement links TRBV15 to TRBJ1-2; TRBD1 might be the D (5 bases). The CDR3 is 18 amino acids. Per the germline V gene, CDR1 is LNHNV and CDR2 is YYDKDF (reference sequence). The V end was cut by 0 bases, the J end by 5 bases, with 22 bases between. CDR3 bases: TGTGCCACCAGCAGAGATCAGGGCATCCCTACCCAACAATATGGCTACACCTTC. Amino acid sequence: CATSRDQGIPTQQYGYTF.